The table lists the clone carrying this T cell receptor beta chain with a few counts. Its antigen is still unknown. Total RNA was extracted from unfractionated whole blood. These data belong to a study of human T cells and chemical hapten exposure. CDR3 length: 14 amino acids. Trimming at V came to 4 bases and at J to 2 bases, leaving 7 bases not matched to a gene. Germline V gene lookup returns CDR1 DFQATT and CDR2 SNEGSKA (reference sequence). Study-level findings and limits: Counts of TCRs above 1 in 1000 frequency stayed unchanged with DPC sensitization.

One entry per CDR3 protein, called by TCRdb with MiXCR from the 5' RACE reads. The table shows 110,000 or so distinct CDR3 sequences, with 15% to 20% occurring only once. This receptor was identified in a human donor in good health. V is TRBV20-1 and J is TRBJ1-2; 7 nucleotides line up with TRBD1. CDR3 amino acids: CSAITGTVNYGYTF. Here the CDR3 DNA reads TGCAGTGCTATCACCGGGACAGTCAACTATGGCTACACCTTC.